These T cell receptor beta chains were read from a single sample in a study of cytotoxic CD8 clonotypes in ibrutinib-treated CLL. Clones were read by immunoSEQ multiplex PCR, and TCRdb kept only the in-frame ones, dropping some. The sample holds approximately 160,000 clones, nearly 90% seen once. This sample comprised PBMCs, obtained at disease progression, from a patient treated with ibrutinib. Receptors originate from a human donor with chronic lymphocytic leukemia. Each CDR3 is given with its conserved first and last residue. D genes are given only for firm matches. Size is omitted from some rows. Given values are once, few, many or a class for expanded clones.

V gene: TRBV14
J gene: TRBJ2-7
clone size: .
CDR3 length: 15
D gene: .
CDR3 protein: CASSHPGLQTYEQYF
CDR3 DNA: TGTGCCAGCAGCCATCCGGGACTGCAAACCTACGAGCAGTACTTC

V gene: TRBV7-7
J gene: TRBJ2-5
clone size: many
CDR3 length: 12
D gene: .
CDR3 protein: CASSPPGQTQYF
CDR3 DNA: TGTGCCAGCAGTCCCCCGGGCCAGACCCAGTACTTC

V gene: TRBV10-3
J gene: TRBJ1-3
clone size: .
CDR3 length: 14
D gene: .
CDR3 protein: CATEEGGYGNTIYF
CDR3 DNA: TGTGCCACCGAGGAGGGGGGTTATGGAAACACCATATATTTT

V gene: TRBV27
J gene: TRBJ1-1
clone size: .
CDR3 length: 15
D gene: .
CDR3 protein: CASSFVWRTNTEAFF
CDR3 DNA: TGTGCCAGCAGTTTCGTCTGGCGGACCAACACTGAAGCTTTCTTT

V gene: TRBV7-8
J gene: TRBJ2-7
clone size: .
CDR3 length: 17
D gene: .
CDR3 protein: CASSSAGYVRLFYEQYF
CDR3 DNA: TGTGCCAGCAGCTCCGCCGGATACGTCCGACTCTTCTACGAGCAGTACTTC

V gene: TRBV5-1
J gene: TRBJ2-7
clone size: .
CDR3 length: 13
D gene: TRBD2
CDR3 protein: CASSLGEGYEQYF
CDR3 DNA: TGCGCCAGCAGCTTAGGGGAGGGATACGAGCAGTACTTC

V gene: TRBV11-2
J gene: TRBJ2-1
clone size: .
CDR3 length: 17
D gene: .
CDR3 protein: CASSLRLGGRADNEQFF
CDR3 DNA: TGTGCCAGCAGCCTACGGTTAGGGGGGAGGGCCGACAATGAGCAGTTCTTC

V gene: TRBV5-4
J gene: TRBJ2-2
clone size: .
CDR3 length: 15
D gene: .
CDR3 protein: CASSVHIYNTGELFF
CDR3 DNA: TGTGCCAGCAGCGTCCACATATATAACACCGGGGAGCTGTTTTTT

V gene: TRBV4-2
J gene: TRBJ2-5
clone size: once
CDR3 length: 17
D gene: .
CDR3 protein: CASSRGGYRGNQETQYF
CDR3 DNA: TGTGCCAGCAGCCGGGGGGGATACAGGGGGAACCAAGAGACCCAGTACTTC

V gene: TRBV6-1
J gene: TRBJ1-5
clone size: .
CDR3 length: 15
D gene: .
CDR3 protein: CASSEVTDFGQPQHF
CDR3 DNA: TGTGCCAGCAGTGAAGTCACGGACTTCGGTCAGCCCCAGCATTTT

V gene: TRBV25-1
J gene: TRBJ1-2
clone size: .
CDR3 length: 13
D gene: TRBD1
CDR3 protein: CASSDGTAIGYTF
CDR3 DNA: TGTGCCAGCAGTGATGGGACAGCTATTGGCTACACCTTC

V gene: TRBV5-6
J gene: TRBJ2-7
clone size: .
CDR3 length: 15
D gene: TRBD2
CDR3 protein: CASSAPGLLSYEQYF
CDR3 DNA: TGTGCCAGCAGCGCACCGGGACTACTATCCTACGAGCAGTACTTC

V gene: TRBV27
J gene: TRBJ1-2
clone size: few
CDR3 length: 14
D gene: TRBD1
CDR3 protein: CASSAGTGTYGYTF
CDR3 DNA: TGTGCCAGCAGCGCGGGGACAGGGACTTATGGCTACACCTTC

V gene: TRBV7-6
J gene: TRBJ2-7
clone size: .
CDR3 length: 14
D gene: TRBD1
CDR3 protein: CASSSGQGTYEQYF
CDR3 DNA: TGTGCCAGCAGCTCGGGACAGGGCACCTACGAGCAGTACTTC

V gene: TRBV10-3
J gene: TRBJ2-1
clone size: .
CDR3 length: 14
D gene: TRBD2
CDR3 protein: CAITGTSGDNEQFF
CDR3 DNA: TGTGCCATCACCGGGACTAGCGGCGACAATGAGCAGTTCTTC

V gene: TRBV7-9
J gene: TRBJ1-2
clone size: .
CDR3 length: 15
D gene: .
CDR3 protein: CASTTVGAPNYGYTF
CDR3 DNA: TGTGCCAGCACCACCGTCGGGGCCCCGAACTATGGCTACACCTTC